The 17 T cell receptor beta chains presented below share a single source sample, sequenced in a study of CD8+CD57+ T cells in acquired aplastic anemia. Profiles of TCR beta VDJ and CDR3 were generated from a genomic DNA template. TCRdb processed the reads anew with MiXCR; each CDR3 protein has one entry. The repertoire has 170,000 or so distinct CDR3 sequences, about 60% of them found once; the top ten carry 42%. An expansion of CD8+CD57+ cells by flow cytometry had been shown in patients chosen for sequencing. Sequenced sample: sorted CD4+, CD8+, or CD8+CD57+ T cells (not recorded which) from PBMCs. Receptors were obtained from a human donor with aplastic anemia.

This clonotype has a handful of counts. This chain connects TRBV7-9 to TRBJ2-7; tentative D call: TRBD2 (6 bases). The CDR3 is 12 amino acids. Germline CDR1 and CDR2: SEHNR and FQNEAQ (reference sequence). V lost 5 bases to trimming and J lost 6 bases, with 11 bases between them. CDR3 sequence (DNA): TGTGCCAGCAGCCTGATGGGGGGCGAGCAGTACTTC. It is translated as CASSLMGGEQYF.

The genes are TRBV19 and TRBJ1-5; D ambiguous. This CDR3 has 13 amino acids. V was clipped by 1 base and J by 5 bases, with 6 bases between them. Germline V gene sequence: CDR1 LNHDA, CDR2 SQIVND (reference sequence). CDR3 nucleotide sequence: TGTGCCAGTAGTATAGGGCAGTATCAGCCCCAGCATTTT. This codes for CASSIGQYQPQHF.

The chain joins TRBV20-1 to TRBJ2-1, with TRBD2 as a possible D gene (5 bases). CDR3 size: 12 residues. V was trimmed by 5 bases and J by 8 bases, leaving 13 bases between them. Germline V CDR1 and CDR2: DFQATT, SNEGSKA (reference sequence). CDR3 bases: TGCAGTGCTCGGAGGTTTGGGGATGAGCAGTTCTTC. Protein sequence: CSARRFGDEQFF.

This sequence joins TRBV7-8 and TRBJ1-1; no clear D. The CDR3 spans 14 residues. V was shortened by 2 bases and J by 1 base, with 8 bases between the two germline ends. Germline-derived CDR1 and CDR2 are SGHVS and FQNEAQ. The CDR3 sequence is CASSLTAGNTEAFF. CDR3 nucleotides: TGTGCCAGCAGCTTAACGGCAGGGAACACTGAAGCTTTCTTT.

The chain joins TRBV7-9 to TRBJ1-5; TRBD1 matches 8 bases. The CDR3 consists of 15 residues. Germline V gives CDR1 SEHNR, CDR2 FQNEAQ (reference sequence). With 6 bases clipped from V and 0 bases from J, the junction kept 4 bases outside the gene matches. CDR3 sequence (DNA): TGTGCCAGCAGTCGGACAGGGAATAGCAATCAGCCCCAGCATTTT. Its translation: CASSRTGNSNQPQHF. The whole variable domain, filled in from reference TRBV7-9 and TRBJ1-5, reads DTGVSQNPRHKITKRGQNVTFRCDPISEHNRLYWYRQTLGQGPEFLTYFQNEAQLEKSRLLSDRFSAERPKGSFSTLEIQRTEQGDSAMYLCASSRTGNSNQPQHFGDGTRLSIL.

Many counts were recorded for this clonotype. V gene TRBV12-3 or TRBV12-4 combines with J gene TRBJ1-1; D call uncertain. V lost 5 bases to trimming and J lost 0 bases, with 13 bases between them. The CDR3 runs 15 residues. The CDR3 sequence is CASSTPETLNTEAFF. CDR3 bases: TGTGCCAGCAGTACCCCAGAAACTTTGAACACTGAAGCTTTCTTT.

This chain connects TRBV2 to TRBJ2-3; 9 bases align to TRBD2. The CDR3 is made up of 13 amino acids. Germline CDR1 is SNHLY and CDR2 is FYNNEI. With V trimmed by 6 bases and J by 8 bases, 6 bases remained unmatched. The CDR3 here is CASRELSGSTQYF. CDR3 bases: TGTGCCAGCAGGGAACTTAGCGGGAGTACGCAGTATTTT.

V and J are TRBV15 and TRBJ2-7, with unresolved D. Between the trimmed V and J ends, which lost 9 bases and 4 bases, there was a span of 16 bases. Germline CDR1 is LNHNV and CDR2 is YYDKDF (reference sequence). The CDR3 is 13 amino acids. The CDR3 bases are TGTGCCACGAGCCCCGACCTAGGGTACGAGCAGTACTTC. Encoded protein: CATSPDLGYEQYF.

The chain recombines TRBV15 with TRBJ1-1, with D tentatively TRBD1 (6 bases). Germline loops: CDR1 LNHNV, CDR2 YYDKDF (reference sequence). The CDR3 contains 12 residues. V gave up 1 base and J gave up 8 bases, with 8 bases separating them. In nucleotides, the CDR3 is TGTGCCACCAGCAGAGGGAGGGGGGAAGCTTTCTTT. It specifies CATSRGRGEAFF. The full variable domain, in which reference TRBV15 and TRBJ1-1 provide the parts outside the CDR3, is DAMVIQNPRYQVTQFGKPVTLSCSQTLNHNVMYWYQQKSSQAPKLLFHYYDKDFNNEADTPDNFQSRRPNTSFCFLDIRSPGLGDTAMYLCATSRGRGEAFFGQGTRLTVV.

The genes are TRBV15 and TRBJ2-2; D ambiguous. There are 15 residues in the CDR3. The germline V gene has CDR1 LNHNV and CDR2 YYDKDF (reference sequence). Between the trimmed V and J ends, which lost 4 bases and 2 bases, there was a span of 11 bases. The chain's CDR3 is CATSTNSYNTGELFF. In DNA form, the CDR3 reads TGTGCCACCAGCACGAACTCCTATAACACCGGGGAGCTGTTTTTT.

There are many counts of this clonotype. The CDR3 reads CASSSGGDTQYF. The CDR3 DNA reads as TGTGCCAGCAGTTCGGGGGGCGATACGCAGTATTTT. The chain carries TRBV6-5 and TRBJ2-3; the D gene is possibly TRBD2 (7 bases). Germline assignment: CDR1 MNHEY and CDR2 SVGAGI. With 4 bases removed from V and 6 bases from J, the gap between germline ends came to 8 bases. The CDR3 spans 12 residues.

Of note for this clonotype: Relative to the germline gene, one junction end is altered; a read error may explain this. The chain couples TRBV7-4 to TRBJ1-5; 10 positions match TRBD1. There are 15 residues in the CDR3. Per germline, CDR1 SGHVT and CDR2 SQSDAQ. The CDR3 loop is CASSRQGAGNQPRHF. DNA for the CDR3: TGTGCCAGCAGCCGACAGGGGGCCGGCAATCAGCCCCGGCATTTT.

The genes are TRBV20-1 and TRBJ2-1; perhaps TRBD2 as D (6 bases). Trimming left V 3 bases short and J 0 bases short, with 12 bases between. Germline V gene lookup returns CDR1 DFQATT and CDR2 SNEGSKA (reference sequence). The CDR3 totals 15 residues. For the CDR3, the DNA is TGCAGTGCTAGTGCGCGGGAATTCTCCTACAATGAGCAGTTCTTC. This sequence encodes CSASAREFSYNEQFF.

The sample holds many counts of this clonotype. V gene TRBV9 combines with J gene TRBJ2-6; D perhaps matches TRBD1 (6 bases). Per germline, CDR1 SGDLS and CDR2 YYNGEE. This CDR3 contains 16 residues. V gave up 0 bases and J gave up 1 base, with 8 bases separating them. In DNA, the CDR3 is TGTGCCAGCAGCGTAGAAACAGGGTCTGGGGCCAACGTCCTGACTTTC. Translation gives CASSVETGSGANVLTF.

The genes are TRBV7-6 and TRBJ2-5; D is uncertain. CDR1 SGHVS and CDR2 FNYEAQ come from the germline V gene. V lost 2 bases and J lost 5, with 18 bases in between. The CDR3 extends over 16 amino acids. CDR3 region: CASSLYENSRWETQYF. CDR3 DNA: TGTGCCAGCAGCTTATACGAAAACTCTCGGTGGGAGACCCAGTACTTC.

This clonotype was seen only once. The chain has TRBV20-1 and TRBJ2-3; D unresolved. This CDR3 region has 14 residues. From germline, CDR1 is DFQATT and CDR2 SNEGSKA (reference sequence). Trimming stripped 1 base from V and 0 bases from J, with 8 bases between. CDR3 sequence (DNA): TGCAGTGCTAGAGGCAGCTTTAGCACAGATACGCAGTATTTT. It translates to CSARGSFSTDTQYF.

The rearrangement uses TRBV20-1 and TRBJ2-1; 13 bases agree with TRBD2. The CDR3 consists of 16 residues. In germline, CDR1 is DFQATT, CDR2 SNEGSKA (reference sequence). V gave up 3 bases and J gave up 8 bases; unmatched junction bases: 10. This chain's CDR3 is CSARALTSGGIDEQFF. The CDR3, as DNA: TGCAGTGCTAGGGCCCTGACTAGCGGGGGGATCGATGAGCAGTTCTTC.